The rows below give T cell receptor beta chains drawn from one sample of a study of blood T cells in healthy people across ages. Via MiXCR, TCRdb re-called the 5' RACE reads, giving one row per CDR3 protein. The repertoire holds 700,000 to 950,000 distinct CDR3 sequences, roughly 64% seen once, with approximately 23% in the top ten. The sequencing input was blood. All receptors come from a man aged 30-40 years in good health. Both conserved end residues are trimmed from each CDR3. D genes are given only for firm matches.

>TRBV10-3|TRBD1|14|TRBJ1-2
AISEDRGADHYGYT
>TRBV6-2/TRBV6-3|NA|15|TRBJ2-6
ASSKGEGLSGANVLT
>TRBV12-3/TRBV12-4|TRBD2|13|TRBJ2-5
ASSLAPTSGETQY
>TRBV24-1|TRBD1|13|TRBJ2-5
ATSDPGTAEETQY
>TRBV4-2|NA|13|TRBJ2-3
ASSQDRRSTDTQY
>TRBV6-2/TRBV6-3|TRBD2|14|TRBJ2-5
ASSTGTSGKRETQY
>TRBV4-3|NA|14|TRBJ2-7
ASSQVLELVPYEQY
>TRBV7-2|NA|12|TRBJ2-3
ASSFGHSTDTQY
>TRBV7-2|TRBD2|13|TRBJ2-7
ASSLGSGGYYEQY
>TRBV5-1|NA|12|TRBJ1-5
ASSLGQGDQPQH
>TRBV20-1|NA|16|TRBJ1-5
SARDLWRGTYDNQPQH
>TRBV11-2|NA|12|TRBJ1-1
ASSVERLNTEAF
>TRBV5-1|NA|15|TRBJ1-2
ASSLVPSRTEEYGYT
>TRBV7-2|TRBD2|14|TRBJ2-3
ASSRTSGRAVDTQY
>TRBV7-2|NA|12|TRBJ2-5
ASSPQTWQETQY
>TRBV2|NA|11|TRBJ2-1
ASSGTAYNEQF
>TRBV7-2|NA|12|TRBJ2-7
ASSLGRQYYEQY
>TRBV29-1|TRBD2|12|TRBJ2-7
SVEGLAESYEQY
>TRBV12-3/TRBV12-4|NA|12|TRBJ1-3
ASSLLVSGNTIY
>TRBV19|NA|11|TRBJ2-6
ASTGAGANVLT
>TRBV7-2|NA|11|TRBJ1-5
ASSPQVRQPQH